These T cell receptor beta chains were read from a single sample in a study of CD8 T cells in Susac syndrome. TCRdb re-derived calls from the immunoSEQ multiplex PCR reads in MiXCR, one entry per CDR3 protein. This repertoire shows more than 55,000 distinct CDR3 sequences, roughly 95% found once; its top ten account for roughly 0.11%. The sample taken for sequencing was CD4+ T cells from PBMCs. These receptors all come from a human donor with multiple sclerosis. The conserved cysteine and the conserved F or W are not part of the CDR3 here. A D gene is named only where the DNA matches it firmly. Expanded clones get a size class; other rows say once, few or many, or leave the size out.

v_call	j_call	d_call	clone_size	cdr3_aa
TRBV3-1	TRBJ2-7	NA	once	ASSHPGREQY
TRBV7-8	TRBJ1-5	NA	NA	ASSLALGGQPQH
TRBV11-3	TRBJ2-1	TRBD1	NA	ASSSRDSYNEQF
TRBV5-1	TRBJ1-2	NA	NA	ASSLQGRSYT
TRBV5-1	TRBJ2-7	TRBD2	NA	ASSLVGSGGGLEQY
TRBV28	TRBJ2-7	TRBD1	once	ASSPGGSGQGSTYEQY
TRBV6-2/TRBV6-3	TRBJ1-1	NA	NA	ASSYSAHTEAF
TRBV5-4	TRBJ2-3	NA	NA	ASSLVHSTDTQY
TRBV20-1	TRBJ1-5	NA	NA	SATGGISQPQH
TRBV12-3/TRBV12-4	TRBJ1-1	NA	NA	ASSRIQENTEAF
TRBV13	TRBJ2-1	NA	NA	ASSPPRARIVNEQF
TRBV13	TRBJ2-1	TRBD2	NA	ASSQGLGFYNEQF
TRBV7-3	TRBJ2-5	TRBD2	NA	ASSSRPGGETQY
TRBV15	TRBJ2-1	TRBD2	NA	ATRLAGGRHEQF
TRBV12-3/TRBV12-4	TRBJ1-1	NA	NA	ASQKAWVNTEAF
TRBV28	TRBJ2-6	TRBD1	NA	AVPGDRESGANVLT
TRBV20-1	TRBJ2-7	NA	NA	SARTAARGEQY
TRBV3-1	TRBJ1-2	NA	NA	ASSQDSGANYGYT
TRBV4-2	TRBJ2-2	NA	NA	ASTPLGANTGELF
TRBV5-1	TRBJ2-1	NA	NA	ASSFDGTLRTYNEQF
TRBV7-9	TRBJ2-7	NA	NA	ASSLATAGIQY